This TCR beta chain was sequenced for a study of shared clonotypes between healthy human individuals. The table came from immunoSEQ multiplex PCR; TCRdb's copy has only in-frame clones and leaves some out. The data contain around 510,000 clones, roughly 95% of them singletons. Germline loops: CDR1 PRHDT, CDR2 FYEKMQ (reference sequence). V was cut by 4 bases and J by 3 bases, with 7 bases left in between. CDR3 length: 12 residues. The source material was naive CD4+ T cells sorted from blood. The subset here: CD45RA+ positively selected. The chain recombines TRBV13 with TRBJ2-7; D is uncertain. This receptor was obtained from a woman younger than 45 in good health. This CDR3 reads CASSSLYYEQYF. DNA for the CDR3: TGTGCCAGCAGCTCATTATACTACGAGCAGTACTTC.